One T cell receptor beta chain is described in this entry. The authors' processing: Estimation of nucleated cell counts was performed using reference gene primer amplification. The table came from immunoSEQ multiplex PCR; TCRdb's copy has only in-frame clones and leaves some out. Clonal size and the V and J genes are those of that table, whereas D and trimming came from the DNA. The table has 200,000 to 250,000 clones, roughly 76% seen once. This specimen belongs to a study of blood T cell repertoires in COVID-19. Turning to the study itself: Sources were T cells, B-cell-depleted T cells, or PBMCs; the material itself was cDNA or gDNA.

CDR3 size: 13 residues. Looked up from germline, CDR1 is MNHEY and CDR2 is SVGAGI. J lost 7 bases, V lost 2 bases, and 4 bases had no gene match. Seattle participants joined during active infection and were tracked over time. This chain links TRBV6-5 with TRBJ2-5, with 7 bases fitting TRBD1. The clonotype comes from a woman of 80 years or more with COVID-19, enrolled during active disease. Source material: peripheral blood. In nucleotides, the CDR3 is TGTGCCAGCAGTTACGACAGGGAGCGGACCCAGTACTTC. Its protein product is CASSYDRERTQYF.